Listed here are 13 T cell receptor beta chains from one sample, sequenced in a study of blood T cell repertoires in COVID-19. TCRdb's table, derived via immunoSEQ multiplex PCR, lists solely in-frame clones and lacks some. The repertoire holds more than 90,000 clones, with 80% to 85% as singletons. What was sequenced was peripheral blood. The source is a woman in her 70s with acute or convalescent COVID-19.

The chain couples TRBV3-1 (or the pseudogene TRBV3-2) to TRBJ1-1, with TRBD1 identical over 7 bases. The CDR3 loop spans 14 amino acids. The V segment lost 5 bases and the J segment 1 base; nucleotides outside the gene matches: 4. Germline CDR1 LGHDT, CDR2 YNNKEL (reference sequence). Written as DNA, the CDR3 is TGTGCCAGCAGCTCACGGACAGGGAACACTGAAGCTTTCTTT. Translated, it gives CASSSRTGNTEAFF.

This clone has only a few counts. The rearrangement uses TRBV5-8 and TRBJ1-2, with unresolved D. V lost 0 bases and J 4 bases, leaving 7 bases between the germline ends. Germline CDR1 is SGHTS and CDR2 is YDEGEE. The CDR3 sequence is 13 residues long. The CDR3 loop is CASSLEAGYGYTF. For the CDR3, the DNA is TGTGCCAGCAGCTTGGAGGCAGGCTATGGCTACACCTTC.

This chain connects TRBV28 to TRBJ1-1; D ambiguous. The CDR3 has 13 amino acids. The germline CDR1 and CDR2 sequences are MDHEN and SYDVKM. This chain's CDR3 is CAARGLMNTEAFF. The DNA of the CDR3 is TGTGCTGCCCGAGGGCTGATGAACACTGAAGCTTTCTTT.

This chain joins TRBV5-4 and TRBJ1-1; TRBD1 agrees at 7 bases. CDR1 SGHNT and CDR2 YYREEE come from the germline V gene (reference sequence). The V gene end was trimmed by 3 bases and the J gene end by 4 bases; junction bases not matched to a gene: 12. This CDR3 spans 16 amino acids. The CDR3 DNA is TGTGCCAGCAGCTGGGGACAGTACCCCCTCGGCACTGAAGCTTTCTTT. As protein: CASSWGQYPLGTEAFF.

The chain employs TRBV2 and TRBJ2-3; 14 positions agree with TRBD2. The germline V gene has CDR1 SNHLY and CDR2 FYNNEI. V shed 6 bases, J shed 0 bases, and the junction held 11 bases outside the gene matches. The CDR3 runs 19 residues. CDR3 sequence: CASRATSGGGLSSTDTQYF. CDR3 bases: TGTGCCAGCAGAGCGACTAGCGGGGGGGGGCTATCTAGCACAGATACGCAGTATTTT.

V and J are TRBV19 and TRBJ1-1; 9 bases are a match to TRBD1. The ends lost 5 bases at V and 1 base at J; junction bases unmatched: 2. The CDR3 extends over 14 amino acids. Germline assignment: CDR1 LNHDA and CDR2 SQIVND (reference sequence). The CDR3 spells CASSGDRANTEAFF. As DNA, the CDR3 is TGTGCCAGTAGTGGGGACAGGGCGAACACTGAAGCTTTCTTT.

This chain joins TRBV28 and TRBJ1-4; TRBD1 is a possible D gene (5 bases). This CDR3 is 13 amino acids long. V shed 8 bases and J shed 6 bases, with 13 bases lying between them. From germline, CDR1 is MDHEN and CDR2 SYDVKM. The CDR3 reads CASLLGGDEKLFF. The CDR3 coding sequence is TGTGCCAGCCTCCTGGGGGGAGATGAAAAACTGTTTTTT.

CDR3 coding DNA: TGTGCCAGCAGCGTCTCTAGCGGGGGGGCGGGGGAGCAGTACTTC. Translation gives CASSVSSGGAGEQYF. The chain recombines TRBV6-5 with TRBJ2-7; 12 nucleotides agree with TRBD2. The V gene's germline CDR1 is MNHEY and CDR2 SVGAGI. This CDR3 spans 15 amino acids. V gave up 6 bases and J gave up 7 bases; unmatched junction bases: 10.

This sequence joins TRBV7-9 and TRBJ2-5; weak D call: TRBD1 (6 bases). Germline V gene lookup returns CDR1 SEHNR and CDR2 FQNEAQ (reference sequence). V gave up 1 base and J gave up 0 bases, with 12 bases separating them. This CDR3 spans 16 amino acids. The CDR3 sequence is CASSLEGRGYQETQYF. The DNA for the CDR3 is TGTGCCAGCAGCTTAGAAGGCAGGGGATACCAAGAGACCCAGTACTTC.

This clone showed up just a few times. The junction departs from the called germline gene at one end, perhaps through a read error. The chain couples TRBV30 to TRBJ1-2, with a possible D match to TRBD1 (6 bases). The CDR3 extends over 11 amino acids. CDR1 and CDR2 (germline): GTSNPN, SVGIG (reference sequence). The CDR3 coding sequence is TGTGCCTGGAGTCCTTCTACCCACAGGGTCTTC. This gives the protein CAWSPSTHRVF.

The J gene is TRBJ2-7, the V gene TRBV7-3, with TRBD1 matching 8 bases. Germline values: CDR1 SGHTA, CDR2 FQGTGA. The CDR3 spans 15 residues. Unmatched junction bases numbered 10, after V lost 4 bases and J lost 5 bases. The CDR3 bases are TGTGCCAGCAGCTGGACAGGGAGGAATAGCGACGAGCAGTACTTC. It encodes CASSWTGRNSDEQYF.

There are many counts of this clone. The chain couples TRBV2 to TRBJ1-1, with 7 nucleotides matching TRBD1. Germline loops: CDR1 SNHLY, CDR2 FYNNEI. The CDR3 contains 13 residues. The J segment lost 1 base and the V segment lost 11 bases, leaving 7 bases of the junction unmatched. The CDR3 sequence: CAGQTGKNTEAFF. CDR3 nucleotide sequence: TGTGCCGGACAGACAGGGAAGAACACTGAAGCTTTCTTT.

The rearrangement links TRBV18 to TRBJ1-2; D is unresolved. Per the germline V gene, CDR1 is KGHSH and CDR2 is LQKENI. This CDR3 is built from 13 residues. Trimming stripped 1 base from V and 6 bases from J, with 9 bases between. In DNA form, the CDR3 reads TGTGCCAGCTCACCACGTGAGAGGGATGGCTACACCTTC. This translates into CASSPRERDGYTF.